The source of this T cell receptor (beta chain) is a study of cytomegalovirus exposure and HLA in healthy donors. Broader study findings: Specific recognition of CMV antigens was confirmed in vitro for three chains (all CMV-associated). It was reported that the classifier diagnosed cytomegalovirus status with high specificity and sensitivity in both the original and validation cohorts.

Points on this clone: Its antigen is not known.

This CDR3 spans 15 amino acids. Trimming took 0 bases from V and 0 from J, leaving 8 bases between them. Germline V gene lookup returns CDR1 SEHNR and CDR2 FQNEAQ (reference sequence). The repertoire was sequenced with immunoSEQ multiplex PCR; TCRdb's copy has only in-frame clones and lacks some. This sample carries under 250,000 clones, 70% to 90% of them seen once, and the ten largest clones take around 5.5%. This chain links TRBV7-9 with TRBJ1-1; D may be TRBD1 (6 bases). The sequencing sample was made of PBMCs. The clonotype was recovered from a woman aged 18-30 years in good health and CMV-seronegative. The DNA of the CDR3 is TGTGCCAGCAGCTTAGCGCAGGGGTTGAACACTGAAGCTTTCTTT. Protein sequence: CASSLAQGLNTEAFF.